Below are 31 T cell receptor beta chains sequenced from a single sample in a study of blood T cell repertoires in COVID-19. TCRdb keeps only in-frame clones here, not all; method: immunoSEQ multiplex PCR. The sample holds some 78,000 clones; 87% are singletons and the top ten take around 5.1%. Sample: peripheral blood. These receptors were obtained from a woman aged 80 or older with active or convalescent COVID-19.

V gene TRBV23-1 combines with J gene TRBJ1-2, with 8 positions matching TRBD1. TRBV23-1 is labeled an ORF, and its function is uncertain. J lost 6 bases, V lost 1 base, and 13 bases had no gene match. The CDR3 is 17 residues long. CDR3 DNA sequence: TGCGCCAGCAGTCAATGGGGCACAGGGGGGAAAGGAGATGGCTACACCTTC. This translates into CASSQWGTGGKGDGYTF.

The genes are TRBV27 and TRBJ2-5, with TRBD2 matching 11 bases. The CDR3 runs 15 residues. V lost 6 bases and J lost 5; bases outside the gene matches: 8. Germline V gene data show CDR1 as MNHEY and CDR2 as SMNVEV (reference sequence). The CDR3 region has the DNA TGTGCCAGCAGCAAACTAGCGGGGGAAGGTGAGACCCAGTACTTC. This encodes CASSKLAGEGETQYF.

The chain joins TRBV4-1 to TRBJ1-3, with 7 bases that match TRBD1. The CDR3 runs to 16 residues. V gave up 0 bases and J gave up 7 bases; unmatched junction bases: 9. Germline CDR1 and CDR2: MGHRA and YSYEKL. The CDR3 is CASSQDRTGARNTIYF. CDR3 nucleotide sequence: TGCGCCAGCAGCCAAGACCGAACAGGGGCAAGGAACACCATATATTTT.

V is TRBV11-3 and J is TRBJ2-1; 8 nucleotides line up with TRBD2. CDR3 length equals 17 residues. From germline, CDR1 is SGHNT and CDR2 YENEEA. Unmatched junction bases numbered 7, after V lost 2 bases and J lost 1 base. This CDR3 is CASSLRGSGASYNEQFF. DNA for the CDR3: TGTGCCAGCAGCTTACGGGGTAGCGGGGCGTCCTACAATGAGCAGTTCTTC.

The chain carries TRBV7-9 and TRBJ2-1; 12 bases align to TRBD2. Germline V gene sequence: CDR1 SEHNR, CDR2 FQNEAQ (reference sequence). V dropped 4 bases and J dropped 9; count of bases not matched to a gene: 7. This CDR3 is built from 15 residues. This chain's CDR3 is CASSSLAGGPSEQFF. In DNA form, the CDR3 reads TGTGCCAGCAGCTCGCTAGCGGGGGGGCCGTCTGAGCAGTTCTTC.

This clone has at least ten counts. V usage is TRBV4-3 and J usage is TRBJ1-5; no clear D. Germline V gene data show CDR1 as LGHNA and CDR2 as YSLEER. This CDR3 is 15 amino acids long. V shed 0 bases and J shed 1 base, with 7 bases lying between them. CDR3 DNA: TGCGCCAGCAGCCAAGACGTTGAGAGCAATCAGCCCCAGCATTTT. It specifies CASSQDVESNQPQHF.

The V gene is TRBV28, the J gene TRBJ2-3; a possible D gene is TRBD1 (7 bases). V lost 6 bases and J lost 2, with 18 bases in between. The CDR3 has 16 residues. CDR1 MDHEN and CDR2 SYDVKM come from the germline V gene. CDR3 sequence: CASSSGQRVLTDTQYF. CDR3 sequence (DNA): TGTGCCAGCAGCTCGGGACAGCGGGTCCTCACAGATACGCAGTATTTT.

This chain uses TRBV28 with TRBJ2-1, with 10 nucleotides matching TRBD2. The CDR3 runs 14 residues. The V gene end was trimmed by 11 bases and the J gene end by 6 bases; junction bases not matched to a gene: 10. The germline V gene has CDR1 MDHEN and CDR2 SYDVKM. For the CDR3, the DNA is TGTGCCTCCTGGAGTGCTAGCGGGGGCAATGAGCAGTTCTTC. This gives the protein CASWSASGGNEQFF.

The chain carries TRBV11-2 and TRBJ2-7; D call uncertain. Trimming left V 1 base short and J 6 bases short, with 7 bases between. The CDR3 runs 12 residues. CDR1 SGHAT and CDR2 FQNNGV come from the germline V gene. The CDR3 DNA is TGTGCCAGCAGCTTAGGCACCGGCGAGCAGTACTTC. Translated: CASSLGTGEQYF.

The CDR3 is CASTRQGTEAFF. The DNA of the CDR3 is TGTGCCAGCACCCGACAGGGCACTGAAGCTTTCTTT. The chain links TRBV9 to TRBJ1-1; 7 bases align to TRBD1. Looked up from germline, CDR1 is SGDLS and CDR2 is YYNGEE. Trimming at V came to 6 bases and at J to 4 bases, leaving 3 bases not matched to a gene. The CDR3 consists of 12 residues.

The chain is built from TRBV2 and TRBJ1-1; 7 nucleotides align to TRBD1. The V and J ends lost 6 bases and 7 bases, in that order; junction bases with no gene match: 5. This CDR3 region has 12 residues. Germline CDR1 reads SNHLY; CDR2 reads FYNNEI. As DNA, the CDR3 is TGTGCCAGCAGCGTGACAGGGCTTGAAGCTTTCTTT. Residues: CASSVTGLEAFF. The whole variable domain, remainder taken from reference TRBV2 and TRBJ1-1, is EPEVTQTPSHQVTQMGQEVILRCVPISNHLYFYWYRQILGQKVEFLVSFYNNEISEKSEIFDDQFSVERPDGSNFTLKIRSTKLEDSAMYFCASSVTGLEAFFGQGTRLTVV.

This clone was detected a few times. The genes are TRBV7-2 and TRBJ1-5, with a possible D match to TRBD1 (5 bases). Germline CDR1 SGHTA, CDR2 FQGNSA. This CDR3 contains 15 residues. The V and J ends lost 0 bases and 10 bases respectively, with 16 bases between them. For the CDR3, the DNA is TGTGCCAGCAGCTTAGCGTCCGCAGGGCCTCGACCCCAGCATTTT. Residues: CASSLASAGPRPQHF.

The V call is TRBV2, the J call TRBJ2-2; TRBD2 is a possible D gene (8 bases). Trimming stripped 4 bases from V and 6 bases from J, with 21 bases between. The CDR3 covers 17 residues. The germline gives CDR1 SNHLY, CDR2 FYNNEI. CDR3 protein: CASSGRGTRRAPGELFF. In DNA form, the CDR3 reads TGTGCCAGCAGTGGCAGGGGGACTAGGAGGGCGCCCGGGGAGCTGTTTTTT. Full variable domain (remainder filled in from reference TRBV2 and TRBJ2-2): EPEVTQTPSHQVTQMGQEVILRCVPISNHLYFYWYRQILGQKVEFLVSFYNNEISEKSEIFDDQFSVERPDGSNFTLKIRSTKLEDSAMYFCASSGRGTRRAPGELFFGEGSRLTVL.

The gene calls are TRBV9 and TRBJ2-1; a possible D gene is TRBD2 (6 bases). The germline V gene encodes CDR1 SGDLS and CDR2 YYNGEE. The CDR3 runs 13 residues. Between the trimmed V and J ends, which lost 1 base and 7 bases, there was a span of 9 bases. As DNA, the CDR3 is TGTGCCAGCAGCGTAAGCCGGGGGAATGAGCAGTTCTTC. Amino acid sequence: CASSVSRGNEQFF.

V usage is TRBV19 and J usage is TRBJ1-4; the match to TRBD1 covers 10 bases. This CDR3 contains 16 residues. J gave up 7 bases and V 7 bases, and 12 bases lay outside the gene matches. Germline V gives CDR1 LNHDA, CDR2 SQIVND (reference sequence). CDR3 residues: CASTDRQGARIEKLFF. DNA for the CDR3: TGTGCCAGTACCGATAGACAGGGGGCGCGGATTGAAAAACTGTTTTTT.

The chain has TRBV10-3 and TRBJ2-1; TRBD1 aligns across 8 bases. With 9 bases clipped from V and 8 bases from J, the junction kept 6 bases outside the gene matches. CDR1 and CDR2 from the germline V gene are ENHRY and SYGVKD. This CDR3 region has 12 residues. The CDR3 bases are TGTGCCATACAGGGGGTCGGCGATGAGCAGTTCTTC. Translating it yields CAIQGVGDEQFF.

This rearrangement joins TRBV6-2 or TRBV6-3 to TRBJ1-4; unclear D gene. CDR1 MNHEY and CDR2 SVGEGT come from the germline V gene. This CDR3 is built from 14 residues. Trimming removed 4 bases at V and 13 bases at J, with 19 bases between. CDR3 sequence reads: CASSFVADLEGLFF. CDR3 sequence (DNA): TGTGCCAGCAGTTTTGTCGCTGACCTTGAGGGACTGTTTTTT.

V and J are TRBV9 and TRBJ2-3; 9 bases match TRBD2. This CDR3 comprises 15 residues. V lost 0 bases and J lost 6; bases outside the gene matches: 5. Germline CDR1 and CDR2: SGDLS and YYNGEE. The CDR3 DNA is TGTGCCAGCAGCGTAGGCGGGGGGGCGCGTGATACGCAGTATTTT. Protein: CASSVGGGARDTQYF.

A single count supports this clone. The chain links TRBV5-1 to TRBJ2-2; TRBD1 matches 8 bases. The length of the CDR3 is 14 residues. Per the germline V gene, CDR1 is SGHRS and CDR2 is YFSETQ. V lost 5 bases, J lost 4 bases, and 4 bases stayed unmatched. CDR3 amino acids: CASRGTGGTGELFF. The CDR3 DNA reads TGCGCCAGCAGAGGTACAGGGGGCACCGGGGAGCTGTTTTTT.

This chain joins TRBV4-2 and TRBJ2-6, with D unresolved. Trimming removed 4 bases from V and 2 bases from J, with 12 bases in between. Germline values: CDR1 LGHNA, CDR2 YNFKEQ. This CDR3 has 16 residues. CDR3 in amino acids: CASSRLAATGANVLTF. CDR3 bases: TGTGCCAGCAGCCGGCTCGCTGCCACTGGGGCCAACGTCCTGACTTTC.

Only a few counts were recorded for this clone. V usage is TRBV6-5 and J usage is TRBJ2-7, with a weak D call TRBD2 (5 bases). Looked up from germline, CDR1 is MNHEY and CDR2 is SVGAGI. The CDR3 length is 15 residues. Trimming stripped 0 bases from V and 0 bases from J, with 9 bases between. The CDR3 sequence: CASSYSRGRSYEQYF. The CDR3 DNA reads TGTGCCAGCAGTTACTCTAGAGGGCGCTCCTACGAGCAGTACTTC.

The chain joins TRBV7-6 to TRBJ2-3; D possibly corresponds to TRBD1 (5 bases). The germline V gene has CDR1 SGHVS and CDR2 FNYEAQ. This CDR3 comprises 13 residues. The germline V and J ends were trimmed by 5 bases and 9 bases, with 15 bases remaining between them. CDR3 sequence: CASSNDRPGTQYF. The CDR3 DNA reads TGTGCCAGCAGCAACGACCGTCCAGGGACGCAGTATTTT.

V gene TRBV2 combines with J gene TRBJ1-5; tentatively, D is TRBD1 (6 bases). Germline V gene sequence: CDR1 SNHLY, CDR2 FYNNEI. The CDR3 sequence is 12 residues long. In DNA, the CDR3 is TGTGAGGGGGGGGCAGGGAATCAGCCCCAGCATTTT. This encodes CEGGAGNQPQHF.

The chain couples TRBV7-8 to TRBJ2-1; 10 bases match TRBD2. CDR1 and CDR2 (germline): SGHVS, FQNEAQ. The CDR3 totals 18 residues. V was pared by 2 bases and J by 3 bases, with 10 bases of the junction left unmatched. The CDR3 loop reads CASSLPSGGEVDYNEQFF. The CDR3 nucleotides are TGTGCCAGCAGCTTACCTAGCGGGGGAGAAGTAGACTACAATGAGCAGTTCTTC.

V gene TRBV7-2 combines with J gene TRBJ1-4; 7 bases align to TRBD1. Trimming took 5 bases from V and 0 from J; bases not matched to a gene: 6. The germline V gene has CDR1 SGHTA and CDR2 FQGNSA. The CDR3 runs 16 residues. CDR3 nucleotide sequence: TGTGCCAGCAGCCCACAAACAGGGGCAACTAATGAAAAACTGTTTTTT. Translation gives CASSPQTGATNEKLFF.

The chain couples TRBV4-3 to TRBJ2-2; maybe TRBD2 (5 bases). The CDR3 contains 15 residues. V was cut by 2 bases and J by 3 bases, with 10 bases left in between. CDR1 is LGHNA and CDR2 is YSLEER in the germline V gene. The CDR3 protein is CASSQPGKDTGELFF. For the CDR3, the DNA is TGCGCCAGCAGCCAACCGGGAAAAGACACCGGGGAGCTGTTTTTT.

The CDR3 DNA is TGTGCCTGGAGTGTATATCCGACAAAATACAATGAGCAGTTCTTC. Amino acid sequence: CAWSVYPTKYNEQFF. The V call is TRBV30, the J call TRBJ2-1; D unclear. V shed 0 bases and J shed 4 bases, with 13 bases lying between them. This CDR3 is 15 amino acids long. Germline assignment: CDR1 GTSNPN and CDR2 SVGIG (reference sequence).

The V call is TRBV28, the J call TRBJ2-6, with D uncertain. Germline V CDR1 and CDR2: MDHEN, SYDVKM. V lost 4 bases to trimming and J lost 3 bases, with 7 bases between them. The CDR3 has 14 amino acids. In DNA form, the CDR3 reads TGTGCCAGCAGTTCCTCCGGTGGGGCCAACGTCCTGACTTTC. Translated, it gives CASSSSGGANVLTF.

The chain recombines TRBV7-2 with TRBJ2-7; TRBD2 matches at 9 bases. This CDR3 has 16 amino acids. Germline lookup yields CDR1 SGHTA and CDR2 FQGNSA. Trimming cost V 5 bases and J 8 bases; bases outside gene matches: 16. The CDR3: CASSPRLRGGSYKQYF. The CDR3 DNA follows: TGTGCCAGCAGCCCACGGTTGCGGGGGGGGAGCTATAAGCAGTACTTC.

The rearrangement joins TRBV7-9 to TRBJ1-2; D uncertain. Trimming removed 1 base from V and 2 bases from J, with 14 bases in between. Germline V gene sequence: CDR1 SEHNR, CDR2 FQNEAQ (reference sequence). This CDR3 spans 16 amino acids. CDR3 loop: CASSLGEEDRNYGYTF. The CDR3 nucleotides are TGTGCCAGCAGCTTAGGAGAGGAGGACCGAAACTATGGCTACACCTTC.

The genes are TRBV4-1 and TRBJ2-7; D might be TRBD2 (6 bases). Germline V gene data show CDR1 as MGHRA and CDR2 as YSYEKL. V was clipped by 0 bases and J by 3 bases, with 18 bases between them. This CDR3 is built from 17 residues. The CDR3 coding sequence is TGCGCCAGCAGCCAAGACCGTTCCTTCGGGGGAGTCTACGAGCAGTACTTC. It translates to CASSQDRSFGGVYEQYF.